Sequencing of this TCR beta chain was carried out in a study of blood T cell repertoires in COVID-19. Measured with immunoSEQ multiplex PCR; TCRdb has only the in-frame clones, and not every one. The sample lists about 160,000 clones, 77% occurring once. Germline-derived CDR1 and CDR2 are GTSNPN and SVGIG (reference sequence). V dropped 4 bases and J dropped 0 bases, with 13 bases sitting between them. The CDR3 length is 14 residues. The sequencing sample was made of peripheral blood. The chain employs TRBV30 and TRBJ2-7; possibly TRBD1 for D (6 bases). The receptor comes from a man in his 70s with acute or convalescent COVID-19. Here the CDR3 reads CAWTRGGSSYEQYF. The CDR3 nucleotides are TGTGCCTGGACCCGAGGGGGTTCCTCCTACGAGCAGTACTTC.